This T cell receptor (beta chain) was profiled in a study of molecular identifiers for immune sequencing clone quantification. Study context: Replicate RNA from roughly 21,000 or 96,000 naive CD8 T cells formed five aliquots; four were sequenced.

Notes on the study in general: The share of molecules held by clones above 20 RNA copies was over 99% in effector cells and under 1% in naive cells.

This clonotype was observed at least ten times. Its target is not known. The CDR3 loop spans 16 amino acids. Losses at the gene ends were 6 bases for V and 3 bases for J; bases not matched to a gene: 15. Germline lookup yields CDR1 SQVTM and CDR2 ANQGSEA. Every naive CD8 library was made from between about 17,000 and 1,100,000 sorted cells with 10%, 30% or 50% RNA. Previously described methods with listed TCR primers produced the bulk TCR libraries. Each CDR3 protein gets one entry after TCRdb re-called the PCR reads with MiXCR. Of about 320,000 distinct CDR3 sequences in the sample, about a fifth are singletons; the top ten hold about 0.79%.

The origin of this receptor is a human donor in good health. Some libraries in this study had Jurkat cell RNA spiked in. The rearrangement joins TRBV29-1 to TRBJ2-7; 9 bases align to TRBD1. The source material was naive CD8+ T cells from blood, with Jurkat cell RNA spiked in. Regarding subset: FACS-sorted CD8+CD4-CCR7+CD45RA+ naive T cells. CDR3 DNA: TGCAGCGTCGTAAAAGCCGAAGACAGGGGGAACTACGAGCAGTACTTC. This translates into CSVVKAEDRGNYEQYF.